This T cell receptor (beta chain) was sequenced during a study of CD8 T cells in ankylosing spondylitis. General observations from the study: Blood from ankylosing spondylitis patients appeared to carry a characteristic roughly eight-variant TCR beta motif. Earlier work had already found some motif variants in reactive arthritis synovial fluid and blood. Matched ankylosing spondylitis synovial fluid reportedly showed significant enrichment of disease-linked clones.

Points on this clonotype: Antigen specificity is unknown.

This CDR3 is 14 amino acids long. Unmatched junction bases numbered 7, after V lost 5 bases and J lost 3 bases. From germline, CDR1 is SGHTA and CDR2 FQGNSA. By quantitative 5'-RACE with molecular barcodes, the TCR beta libraries were made. TCRdb re-called the 5' RACE reads through MiXCR, storing one row per CDR3 protein. The data hold some 350,000 distinct CDR3 sequences, with about 15% observed a single time. This clonotype was obtained from a male donor with ankylosing spondylitis or in good health (not recorded which). The sample was blood, either unsorted or a sorted T cell fraction (not recorded which). This rearrangement joins TRBV7-2 to TRBJ2-7; 7 bases fit TRBD1. CDR3: CASSPSGQIYEQYF. The CDR3, as DNA: TGTGCCAGCAGCCCCTCGGGACAGATCTACGAGCAGTACTTC.